The rows below give T cell receptor beta chains drawn from one sample of a study of T cell responses to AZD1222 COVID-19 vaccine. The assay was immunoSEQ multiplex PCR, and TCRdb's table has in-frame clones only and misses some. The sample lists fewer than 130,000 clones, 88% occurring once. Here the sequenced sample was peripheral blood, taken on day 0 of AZD1222 vaccination. The receptors originated from an adult in good health. Each CDR3 is given with its conserved first and last residue. The D gene is left open where the match is weak. Size is omitted from some rows. Given values are once, few, many or a class for expanded clones.

>-|TRBV3-1/TRBV3-2|TRBJ2-7|-
TGTGCCAGCCGAGGCCCGACTAGCTACGAGCAGTACTTC
CASRGPTSYEQYF
>-|TRBV6-5|TRBJ1-2|-
TGTGCCAGCAGTTACCGGGAGGGGACCTATGGCTACACCTTC
CASSYREGTYGYTF
>once|TRBV6-1|TRBJ2-3|-
TGTGCCAGCAGTGAGGCGGGCGACCTCACAGATACGCAGTATTTT
CASSEAGDLTDTQYF
>-|TRBV9|TRBJ1-2|-
TGTGCCAGCAGCGTTGACAGGAACTATGGCTACACCTTC
CASSVDRNYGYTF
>-|TRBV15|TRBJ2-3|TRBD1
TGTGCCACCAGCACCAGACAGGGGCCGAACACAGATACGCAGTATTTT
CATSTRQGPNTDTQYF
>-|TRBV6-5|TRBJ1-2|-
TGTGCCAGCAGTTACCGGAGTATAGGGGGGTATGGCTACACCTTC
CASSYRSIGGYGYTF
>-|TRBV19|TRBJ2-5|TRBD2
TGTGCCAGTAGTGTTAGCGGGCAAATGCAAGAGACCCAGTACTTC
CASSVSGQMQETQYF
>few|TRBV12-3/TRBV12-4|TRBJ2-1|-
TGTGCCAGCAGTTTGTGGGATTCGGATGAGCAGTTCTTC
CASSLWDSDEQFF
>-|TRBV29-1|TRBJ2-1|-
TGCAGCGTGATCGGGCGGAACAATGAGCAGTTCTTC
CSVIGRNNEQFF
>-|TRBV12-3/TRBV12-4|TRBJ2-1|-
TGTGCCAGCAGTCCGTTGCTAATCGATGAGCAGTTCTTC
CASSPLLIDEQFF
>-|TRBV6-5|TRBJ2-3|-
TGTGCCAGCAGCCTACTGGGGGCAGGTACGCAGTATTTT
CASSLLGAGTQYF
>-|TRBV13|TRBJ2-7|-
TGTGCCAGCAGCCCCGAGGGGACCTACGAGCAGTACTTC
CASSPEGTYEQYF
>-|TRBV13|TRBJ2-7|-
TGTGCCAGCACACCGCCGTCGGGGGCTCGCTACGAGCAGTACTTC
CASTPPSGARYEQYF
>-|TRBV7-2|TRBJ1-2|-
TGTGCCAGCAGCACTGGGGGGCGTGCCAACTATGGCTACACCTTC
CASSTGGRANYGYTF
>-|TRBV6-4|TRBJ1-1|-
TGTGCCAGCAGTGCCGAGACAGGCACTGAAGCTTTCTTT
CASSAETGTEAFF
>-|TRBV12-3/TRBV12-4|TRBJ1-1|TRBD1
TGTGCCAGCAGTTTTGGACAGGGTACTGAAGCTTTCTTT
CASSFGQGTEAFF
>-|TRBV4-1|TRBJ2-1|TRBD2
TGCGCCAGCAGCTATCCCGGGACTAGTCCCTGGAATGAGCAGTTCTTC
CASSYPGTSPWNEQFF
>-|TRBV4-1|TRBJ1-2|-
TGCGCCAGCAGCCAGGGTATCAGGGGTAAACGCTATGGCTACACCTTC
CASSQGIRGKRYGYTF
>-|TRBV11-3|TRBJ1-1|-
TGTGCCAGCAGCCCTGGAGGGGTCACGACTGAAGCTTTCTTT
CASSPGGVTTEAFF
>once|TRBV6-1|TRBJ2-7|-
TGTGCCAGCAGTGAAATCACAGGTGGCAGCTACGAGCAGTACTTC
CASSEITGGSYEQYF
>-|TRBV5-1|TRBJ2-3|TRBD1
TGCGCCAGCACAACAGGGGGAGGCACAGATACGCAGTATTTT
CASTTGGGTDTQYF
>once|TRBV2|TRBJ1-1|-
TGTGCCAGCAGTGACCTGACGAGTGAAGCTTTCTTT
CASSDLTSEAFF
>-|TRBV10-1|TRBJ2-1|-
TGCGCCAGCAGTTTAGGCCGGGAAAAGCAGTTCTTC
CASSLGREKQFF
>few|TRBV12-3/TRBV12-4|TRBJ2-5|-
TGTGCCAGCAGTTTCGGGATAGGGGAGACCCAGTACTTC
CASSFGIGETQYF
>few|TRBV5-5|TRBJ2-7|TRBD2
TGTGCCAGCACCGGGACTAGCGGGAGGATCGGGGCGGCCGAGCAGTACTTC
CASTGTSGRIGAAEQYF
>-|TRBV10-2|TRBJ2-1|-
TGCGCCAGCAGTAAGGGGAGCGGCAATGAGCAGTTCTTC
CASSKGSGNEQFF
>-|TRBV3-1/TRBV3-2|TRBJ2-5|-
TGTGCCAGCAGCCAAGATCAAGAGACCCAGTACTTC
CASSQDQETQYF
>-|TRBV18|TRBJ1-1|-
TGTGCCAGCTCACCACCTTCAGCTCAGGAGCGGGCTTTCTTT
CASSPPSAQERAFF
>-|TRBV6-5|TRBJ2-1|-
TGTGCCAGCAGTTACTCATGGGGGGCCTACAATGAGCAGTTCTTC
CASSYSWGAYNEQFF
>-|TRBV19|TRBJ1-5|TRBD1
TGTGCCAGCACACAGGGGGCAGTTGGGCCCCAGCATTTT
CASTQGAVGPQHF
>-|TRBV24-1|TRBJ2-1|TRBD1
TGTGCCACCAGTGAATCCGGGACAGTCTCCTACAATGAGCAGTTCTTC
CATSESGTVSYNEQFF
>once|TRBV7-8|TRBJ1-2|-
TGTGCCAGCAGCATCGGACAGAGATATAACTATGGCTACACCTTC
CASSIGQRYNYGYTF
>-|TRBV6-4|TRBJ2-1|-
TGTGCCAGCAGTGACCGGCGGGGCGAGCAGTTCTTC
CASSDRRGEQFF
>-|TRBV3-1/TRBV3-2|TRBJ1-1|-
TGTGCCAGCAGCCAAGGGGCGGGGCAGAAGTCTTTCTTT
CASSQGAGQKSFF
>-|TRBV3-1/TRBV3-2|TRBJ2-2|TRBD2
TGTGCCAGCAGCCAAGAAACTAGCGGGAGGAGGGGCGGGGAGCTGTTTTTT
CASSQETSGRRGGELFF
>-|TRBV5-8|TRBJ2-7|-
TGTGCCAGCACCTTAACAGGGACCGAGCAGTACTTC
CASTLTGTEQYF